The rows below give T cell receptor beta chains drawn from one sample of a study of T cells in Graves' hyperthyroidism and ophthalmopathy. TCRdb itself ran the multiplex PCR reads through MiXCR, one entry per CDR3 protein. In the table there are some 180,000 distinct CDR3 sequences, more than 15% of which are singletons. The specimen was blood. Every receptor here comes from a woman aged 50 to 60 with Graves' hyperthyroidism. Both conserved end residues are part of each CDR3. A D gene is named only where the DNA matches it firmly. Some rows have no size entry. The others give once, few or many, or a class for an expanded clone.

clone size	V gene	J gene	D gene	CDR3 DNA	CDR3 protein
many	TRBV11-3	TRBJ1-1	.	TGTGCCAGCAGCCAAGGGAGGACTGAAGCTTTCTTT	CASSQGRTEAFF
.	TRBV6-2/TRBV6-3	TRBJ1-6	.	TGTGCCAGCAGACATAACAGAGGCTCCTATAATTCACCCCTCCACTTT	CASRHNRGSYNSPLHF
many	TRBV3-1	TRBJ1-1	.	TGTGCCAGCAGCCTTTGGAACACTGAAGCTTTCTTT	CASSLWNTEAFF
.	TRBV28	TRBJ2-7	TRBD1	TGTGCCAGCAGCCGGACAGGGTCTTATTACTACGAGCAGTACTTC	CASSRTGSYYYEQYF
few	TRBV28	TRBJ2-7	TRBD2	TGTGCCAGCAGTCAAGAAAATAGCGGGGGACCCTACGAGCAGTACTTC	CASSQENSGGPYEQYF
many	TRBV11-2	TRBJ2-7	TRBD2	TGTGCCAGCAGCGAGACGGGCGGGAGCTACGAGCAGTGCTTC	CASSETGGSYEQCF
many	TRBV11-2	TRBJ2-5	TRBD2	TGTGCCAGCAGCTTTCTAGCGGGGGGTAAAAAGACCCAGTACTTC	CASSFLAGGKKTQYF
many	TRBV6-1	TRBJ1-1	.	TGTGCCAGCCTTATGTGGGGGCAGAGTCTCGCTGAAGCTTTCTTT	CASLMWGQSLAEAFF
many	TRBV18	TRBJ1-5	.	TGTGCCAGCTCACCGGGCCGGAACGAGCCCCAGCATTTT	CASSPGRNEPQHF
.	TRBV28	TRBJ1-2	.	TGTGCCAGCAGTTTTGCCCCAAGGGGGTACACCTTC	CASSFAPRGYTF
.	TRBV2	TRBJ1-3	.	TGTGCCAGCGACAGAGAAGGAAACACCATATATTTT	CASDREGNTIYF
many	TRBV4-2	TRBJ2-1	.	TGTGCCAGCAGCCAAGATCCGGGGACCTACAATGAGCAGTTCTTC	CASSQDPGTYNEQFF
many	TRBV5-1	TRBJ1-6	.	TGCGCCAGCAGCTTGGAGCCGGGGAGAACGACACCCCTCCACTTT	CASSLEPGRTTPLHF
once	TRBV5-1	TRBJ2-7	TRBD1	TGCGCCAGCAGCTTGATGTCAGGGGGAGACGGCGAGCAGTACTTC	CASSLMSGGDGEQYF
.	TRBV7-2	TRBJ2-2	.	TGTGCCAGCAACCAGGGACAGAACACCGGGGAGCTGTTTTTT	CASNQGQNTGELFF
many	TRBV18	TRBJ1-2	.	TGTGCCAGCTCACCATCGGCAGGGCAGGACTATGGCTACACCTTC	CASSPSAGQDYGYTF
.	TRBV9	TRBJ2-7	TRBD1	TGTGCCAGCAGCGTGTTCGGTGGAGACAGGGTTGCCGAGCAGTACTTC	CASSVFGGDRVAEQYF
many	TRBV7-2	TRBJ2-5	.	TGTGCCAGCAAATCCCGGAGGGGATTCGAGACCCAGTACTTC	CASKSRRGFETQYF
many	TRBV15	TRBJ2-3	.	TGTGCCACCAGCAGAGGCTTGGGAGATACGCAGTATTTT	CATSRGLGDTQYF
many	TRBV11-3	TRBJ2-2	.	TGTGCCAGCAGCTTAGGCAGGCTAACGAACACCGGGGAGCTGTTTTTT	CASSLGRLTNTGELFF
many	TRBV7-2	TRBJ2-2	.	TGTGCCAGCAGCTTATTCCCCGGGGAGCTGTTTTTT	CASSLFPGELFF
many	TRBV7-9	TRBJ1-1	.	TGTGCCAGCAGCTCTATCAGGGGAGGGTTCACTGAAGCTTTCTTT	CASSSIRGGFTEAFF
many	TRBV27	TRBJ1-2	.	TGTGCCAGCAGTTGGAACAGGGCTAACTATGGCTACACCTTC	CASSWNRANYGYTF
many	TRBV9	TRBJ2-5	.	TGTGCCAGCAGCGGCCGACAGGCCACGCGGGAGACCCAGTACTTC	CASSGRQATRETQYF
many	TRBV7-9	TRBJ1-1	TRBD1	TGTGCCAGCAGCAAGGACAGGCCTTACACTGAAGCTTTCTTT	CASSKDRPYTEAFF
many	TRBV28	TRBJ2-3	TRBD1	TGTGCCAGCAGTCCCCACAGGGGGCGAGTGGTAAGCCCAACAGATACGCAGTATTTT	CASSPHRGRVVSPTDTQYF
few	TRBV18	TRBJ2-7	TRBD2	TGTGCCAGCTCACCGCCGGGAGGAAACTACGAGCAGTACTTC	CASSPPGGNYEQYF